The source of this TCR beta chain is a study of spatial heterogeneity in lung cancer (dated by TCRdb to between 2017 and 2020). About the full investigation: Beta-chain transcripts were consistently detected in greater numbers than alpha-chain transcripts, which likely reflected higher beta-chain transcript abundance. In the raw uncorrected reads, each unique combination of TCR and UMI appeared on average more than ten times. The study quantitatively compared TCR alpha and beta repertoires across multiple tumor regions, matched nontumor lung and blood in non-small cell lung cancer. At surgery, fewer than 250 tumor regions, around 65 matched nontumor lung samples and 56 PBMC samples were TCR-sequenced for both alpha and beta chains. TCR repertoire features were related to nonsynonymous mutation counts determined by whole-exome sequencing of tumor tissue.

V and J lose 6 bases and 1 base, and a span of 15 bases separates them. The germline V gene (reference sequence) specifies MNHEY as CDR1 and SMNVEV as CDR2. CDR3 length: 15 amino acids, cysteine to phenylalanine. Only the CDR3 part of the read is kept: 45 bases, read in frame from the first base. In light of the paper, this sample's time point label describes: sample taken at primary tumor resection. Whole RNA extracted from tumor and nontumor lung tissue, or from cryopreserved PBMC samples, was used for TCR sequencing without cell sorting. Donors were some 70 patients with early-stage, untreated non-small cell lung cancer from the lung TRACERx cohort. A patient was chosen for TCR sequencing only when enough RNA was available from at least two tumor regions. Receptor libraries were prepared by 5' RACE. This sample was sequenced with a NextSeq 500. To allow correction of PCR and sequencing errors, the TCR library protocol tagged every TCR cDNA molecule with a unique molecular identifier. The study's processing was this. TCR identification, UMI-based error correction and CDR3 extraction were all carried out with Decombinator tools. Expanded TCRs were defined as those above a frequency of 2 per 1,000, corresponding to the top 1% of the tumor frequency distribution. Each repertoire was subsampled 100 times to 5,000 TCRs, after which Renyi diversity was computed with the R vegan package. CDR3 similarity networks were built from amino acid triplet string-kernel similarity, with CDR3s being connected when pairwise similarity was above 0.82. The public reads were reanalyzed by TCRdb: fastp trimming at Q25, MiXCR alignment, in-frame beta chains only. Here each entry gathers all rows of one CDR3 protein and keeps the most common genes and DNA. What appears here as the V and J calls and clone size reflects TCRdb's work, not the paper's. The sample profile shows around 45,000 distinct CDR3 sequences; around 13% of them were found once. Together, the top ten hold 50% to 60% of the sample.

Overall study outcomes, separate from this receptor: Confirming at a functional level the hypothesis that regional TCRs recognize regional mutations was considered to require additional single-cell paired TCR alpha and beta sequencing. Ubiquitous expanded tumor TCRs showed up in blood more often at tumor resection than at routine follow-up.

This clonotype has more than one count but fewer than ten. Its antigen remains unidentified. Base qualities are not at hand, and no much larger clone is one base apart. The chain joins TRBV27 to TRBJ1-1; a tentative D call is TRBD1 (5 bases match). The clonotype was recovered from a male donor with early-stage non-small cell lung cancer. Sequencing was performed on PBMCs, taken at surgery. The DNA sequence follows: TGTGCCAGCAGGCCGTTTTGGCAGGGGAACACTGAAGCTTTCTTT. It is translated as CASRPFWQGNTEAFF.